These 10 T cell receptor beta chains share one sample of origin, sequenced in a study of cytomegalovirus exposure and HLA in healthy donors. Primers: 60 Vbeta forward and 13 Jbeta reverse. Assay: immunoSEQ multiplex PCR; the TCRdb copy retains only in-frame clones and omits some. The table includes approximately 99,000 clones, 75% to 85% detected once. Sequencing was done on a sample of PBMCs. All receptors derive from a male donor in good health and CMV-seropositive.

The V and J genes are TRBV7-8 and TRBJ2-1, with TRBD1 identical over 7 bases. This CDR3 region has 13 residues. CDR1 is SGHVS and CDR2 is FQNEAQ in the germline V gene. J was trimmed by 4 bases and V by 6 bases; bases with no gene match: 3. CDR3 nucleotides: TGTGCCAGCAGACCGACAGGGTACAATGAGCAGTTCTTC. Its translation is CASRPTGYNEQFF.

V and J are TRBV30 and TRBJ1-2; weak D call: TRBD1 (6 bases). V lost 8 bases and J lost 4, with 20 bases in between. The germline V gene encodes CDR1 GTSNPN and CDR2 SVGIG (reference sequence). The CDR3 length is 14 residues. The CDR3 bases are TGTGCCGGGGGGGGCGGTGGCGGCCTCTATGGCTACACCTTC. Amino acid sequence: CAGGGGGGLYGYTF.

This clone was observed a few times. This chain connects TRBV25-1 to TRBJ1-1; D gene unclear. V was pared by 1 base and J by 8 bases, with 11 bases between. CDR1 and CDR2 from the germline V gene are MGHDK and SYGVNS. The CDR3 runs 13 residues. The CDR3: CASSELTAVEAFF. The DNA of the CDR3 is TGTGCCAGCAGTGAATTAACAGCAGTAGAAGCTTTCTTT.

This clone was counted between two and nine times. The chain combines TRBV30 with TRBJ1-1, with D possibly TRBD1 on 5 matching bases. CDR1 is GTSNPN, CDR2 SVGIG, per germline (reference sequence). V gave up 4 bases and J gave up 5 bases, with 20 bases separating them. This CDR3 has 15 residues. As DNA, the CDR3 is TGTGCCTGGACCGGACCCGGACACGGGGGGACTGAAGCTTTCTTT. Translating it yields CAWTGPGHGGTEAFF. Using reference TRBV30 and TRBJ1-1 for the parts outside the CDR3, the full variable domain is SQTIHQWPATLVQPVGSPLSLECTVEGTSNPNLYWYRQAAGRGLQLLFYSVGIGQISSEVPQNLSASRPQDRQFILSSKKLLLSDSGFYLCAWTGPGHGGTEAFFGQGTRLTVV.

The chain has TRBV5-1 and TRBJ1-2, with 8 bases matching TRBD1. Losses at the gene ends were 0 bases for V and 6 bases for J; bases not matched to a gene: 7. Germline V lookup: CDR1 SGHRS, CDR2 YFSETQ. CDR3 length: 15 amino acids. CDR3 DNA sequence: TGCGCCAGCAGCTTGGCAGTTGCAGGGGGCCATGGCTACACCTTC. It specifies CASSLAVAGGHGYTF.

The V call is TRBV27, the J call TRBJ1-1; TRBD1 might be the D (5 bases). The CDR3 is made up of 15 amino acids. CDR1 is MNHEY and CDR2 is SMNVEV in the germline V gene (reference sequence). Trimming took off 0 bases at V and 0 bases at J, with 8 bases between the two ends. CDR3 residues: CASSLSRGMNTEAFF. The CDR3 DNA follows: TGTGCCAGCAGTTTATCTAGGGGAATGAACACTGAAGCTTTCTTT.

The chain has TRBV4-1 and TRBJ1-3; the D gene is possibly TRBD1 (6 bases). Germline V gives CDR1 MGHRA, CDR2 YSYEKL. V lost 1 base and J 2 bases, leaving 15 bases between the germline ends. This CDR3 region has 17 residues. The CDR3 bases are TGCGCCAGCAGCCAAGGGGTTCGGGGGGCCACTGGAAACACCATATATTTT. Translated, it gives CASSQGVRGATGNTIYF.

The CDR3 nucleotides are TGTGCCAGCAGAACCGACAGGAACACTGAAGCTTTCTTT. Protein sequence: CASRTDRNTEAFF. The chain uses TRBV11-3 and TRBJ1-1; the D gene is possibly TRBD1 (5 bases). The ends were cut back, 6 bases at V and 1 base at J, with 9 bases in the middle. The CDR3 is 13 amino acids. Germline loops: CDR1 SGHNT, CDR2 YENEEA.

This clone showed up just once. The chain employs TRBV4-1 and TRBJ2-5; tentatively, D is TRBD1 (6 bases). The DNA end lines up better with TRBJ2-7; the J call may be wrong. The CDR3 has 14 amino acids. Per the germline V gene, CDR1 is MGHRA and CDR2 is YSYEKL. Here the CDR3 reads CASSQVQGIDEQYF. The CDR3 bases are TGCGCCAGCAGCCAAGTGCAGGGGATCGACGAGCAGTACTTC.

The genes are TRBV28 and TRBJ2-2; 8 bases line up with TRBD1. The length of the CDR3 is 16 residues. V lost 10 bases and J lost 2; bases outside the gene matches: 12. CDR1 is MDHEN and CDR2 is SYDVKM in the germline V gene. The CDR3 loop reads CAIRSGPGGNTGELFF. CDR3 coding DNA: TGTGCCATCCGAAGCGGTCCAGGGGGCAACACCGGGGAGCTGTTTTTT.